These T cell receptor beta chains were read from a single sample in a study of blood T cells in healthy people across ages. MiXCR, applied by TCRdb to the 5' RACE reads, yields one record per CDR3 protein. The sample shows 700,000 to 1,000,000 distinct CDR3 sequences, 40% to 50% of them seen only once. The specimen was blood. The source of these receptors is a man in his sixties in good health. CDR3s include the opening cysteine and the closing phenylalanine or tryptophan. D genes are given only for firm matches. Expanded clones are given a class, and other clones once, few, many or no size at all.

cdr3_aa: CASTLSYRGGYTEAFF
cdr3_nt: TGTGCCAGCACCTTGTCCTATCGGGGGGGGTACACTGAAGCTTTCTTT
d_call: -
j_call: TRBJ1-1
clone_size: -
v_call: TRBV11-2

cdr3_aa: CATSGGPETQYF
cdr3_nt: TGTGCCACCTCGGGGGGGCCAGAGACCCAGTACTTC
d_call: TRBD2
j_call: TRBJ2-5
clone_size: -
v_call: TRBV10-3

cdr3_aa: CAISDMVGGHDEQYF
cdr3_nt: TGTGCCATCAGTGACATGGTGGGGGGGCACGACGAGCAGTACTTC
d_call: -
j_call: TRBJ2-7
clone_size: once
v_call: TRBV10-3

cdr3_aa: CASSLGWDSPNEQFF
cdr3_nt: TGTGCCAGCAGCTTAGGTTGGGACTCTCCGAATGAGCAGTTCTTC
d_call: -
j_call: TRBJ2-1
clone_size: few
v_call: TRBV7-8

cdr3_aa: CSASSSGGIQETQYF
cdr3_nt: TGCAGTGCTAGTTCGAGCGGGGGAATCCAAGAGACCCAGTACTTC
d_call: TRBD2
j_call: TRBJ2-5
clone_size: few
v_call: TRBV20-1

cdr3_aa: CASSLGTSGPTYEQYF
cdr3_nt: TGTGCCAGCAGCTTGGGGACTAGCGGGCCTACCTACGAGCAGTACTTC
d_call: TRBD2
j_call: TRBJ2-7
clone_size: -
v_call: TRBV7-6

cdr3_aa: CAISDRGLAGDVDTQYF
cdr3_nt: TGTGCCATCAGTGACCGCGGACTAGCGGGAGATGTAGATACGCAGTATTTT
d_call: TRBD2
j_call: TRBJ2-3
clone_size: -
v_call: TRBV10-3

cdr3_aa: CASSSQGGTAYEQYF
cdr3_nt: TGTGCCAGCAGCTCACAGGGGGGTACAGCCTACGAGCAGTACTTC
d_call: TRBD1
j_call: TRBJ2-7
clone_size: -
v_call: TRBV9

cdr3_aa: CASSSRASGGNTEAFF
cdr3_nt: TGTGCCAGCAGCTCCCGGGCTTCCGGGGGGAACACTGAAGCTTTCTTT
d_call: -
j_call: TRBJ1-1
clone_size: -
v_call: TRBV7-2

cdr3_aa: CASSSHPGSMDTQYF
cdr3_nt: TGTGCCAGCAGCTCCCACCCCGGGTCAATGGATACGCAGTATTTT
d_call: -
j_call: TRBJ2-3
clone_size: -
v_call: TRBV3-1

cdr3_aa: CASLSPGLSYEQYF
cdr3_nt: TGTGCCAGCTTAAGCCCCGGTCTCTCCTACGAGCAGTACTTC
d_call: -
j_call: TRBJ2-7
clone_size: -
v_call: TRBV25-1

cdr3_aa: CASSQDLDIQYF
cdr3_nt: TGTGCCAGCAGCCAAGATCTCGACATTCAGTACTTC
d_call: -
j_call: TRBJ2-4
clone_size: -
v_call: TRBV3-1

cdr3_aa: CASSPGRQGGEKLFF
cdr3_nt: TGTGCCAGCAGCCCAGGGAGACAGGGGGGTGAAAAACTGTTTTTT
d_call: TRBD1
j_call: TRBJ1-4
clone_size: -
v_call: TRBV12-3/TRBV12-4

cdr3_aa: CASTEDRGKETQYF
cdr3_nt: TGTGCCAGCACCGAGGACAGGGGAAAAGAGACCCAGTACTTC
d_call: TRBD1
j_call: TRBJ2-5
clone_size: -
v_call: TRBV7-2

cdr3_aa: CASSLVGLGQGSRSGYTF
cdr3_nt: TGCGCCAGCAGCTTGGTGGGGCTCGGACAGGGGAGTCGTTCTGGCTACACCTTC
d_call: TRBD1
j_call: TRBJ1-2
clone_size: -
v_call: TRBV5-1

cdr3_aa: CASSYHRRESDTQYF
cdr3_nt: TGTGCCAGCAGTTACCACCGCAGGGAGTCAGATACGCAGTATTTT
d_call: -
j_call: TRBJ2-3
clone_size: -
v_call: TRBV6-2/TRBV6-3

cdr3_aa: CSARGWQGNEQYF
cdr3_nt: TGCAGTGCTAGGGGTTGGCAGGGAAACGAGCAGTACTTC
d_call: -
j_call: TRBJ2-7
clone_size: few
v_call: TRBV20-1

cdr3_aa: CASSNTGGAGANVLTF
cdr3_nt: TGTGCCAGCTCAAATACAGGGGGCGCTGGGGCCAACGTCCTGACTTTC
d_call: TRBD1
j_call: TRBJ2-6
clone_size: -
v_call: TRBV18

cdr3_aa: CASSNPPTDTQYF
cdr3_nt: TGTGCCAGCTCCAACCCCCCCACAGATACGCAGTATTTT
d_call: -
j_call: TRBJ2-3
clone_size: -
v_call: TRBV6-6

cdr3_aa: CASSEGEEEKLFF
cdr3_nt: TGCGCCAGCAGCGAGGGTGAGGAAGAAAAACTGTTTTTT
d_call: -
j_call: TRBJ1-4
clone_size: -
v_call: TRBV5-1

cdr3_aa: CASSLQGKPQHF
cdr3_nt: TGTGCCAGCAGCCTACAGGGTAAGCCCCAGCATTTT
d_call: -
j_call: TRBJ1-5
clone_size: once
v_call: TRBV12-3/TRBV12-4

cdr3_aa: CASSHRGGFSNEQFF
cdr3_nt: TGTGCCAGCAGTCACCGGGGGGGCTTTTCGAATGAGCAGTTCTTC
d_call: TRBD2
j_call: TRBJ2-1
clone_size: few
v_call: TRBV6-2/TRBV6-3

cdr3_aa: CASSQEVAGAMQTQYF
cdr3_nt: TGCGCCAGCAGCCAAGAGGTAGCGGGGGCGATGCAGACCCAGTACTTC
d_call: TRBD2
j_call: TRBJ2-5
clone_size: -
v_call: TRBV4-3

cdr3_aa: CASSSGSTYEQYF
cdr3_nt: TGTGCCAGCAGTTCCGGGTCCACCTACGAGCAGTACTTC
d_call: -
j_call: TRBJ2-7
clone_size: few
v_call: TRBV28

cdr3_aa: CSARSQQGSYEQYF
cdr3_nt: TGCAGTGCGAGATCACAACAGGGTTCTTACGAGCAGTACTTC
d_call: -
j_call: TRBJ2-7
clone_size: -
v_call: TRBV20-1

cdr3_aa: CASSLNSGGLAKNIQYF
cdr3_nt: TGTGCCAGCAGCCTCAATAGCGGGGGCCTAGCCAAAAACATTCAGTACTTC
d_call: TRBD2
j_call: TRBJ2-4
clone_size: few
v_call: TRBV7-2

cdr3_aa: CASSRGTTYEQYF
cdr3_nt: TGTGCCAGCAGTAGGGGGACCACCTACGAGCAGTACTTC
d_call: -
j_call: TRBJ2-7
clone_size: -
v_call: TRBV28

cdr3_aa: CASSLGTHPTDTQYF
cdr3_nt: TGTGCCAGCAGCCTTGGGACTCACCCCACAGATACGCAGTATTTT
d_call: -
j_call: TRBJ2-3
clone_size: -
v_call: TRBV7-6

cdr3_aa: CASSLLASRRNTIYF
cdr3_nt: TGTGCCAGCAGCCTCTTGGCATCCCGGCGAAACACCATATATTTT
d_call: -
j_call: TRBJ1-3
clone_size: -
v_call: TRBV12-3/TRBV12-4

cdr3_aa: CASSFSPWRGTSGYNEQFF
cdr3_nt: TGTGCCAGCAGTTTTTCACCTTGGAGGGGGACTAGCGGATACAATGAGCAGTTCTTC
d_call: TRBD2
j_call: TRBJ2-1
clone_size: few
v_call: TRBV28

cdr3_aa: CSASEGGVGQYF
cdr3_nt: TGCAGTGCTAGTGAGGGAGGCGTAGGGCAGTACTTC
d_call: -
j_call: TRBJ2-5
clone_size: -
v_call: TRBV20-1

cdr3_aa: CSALMDSVRLGTEAFF
cdr3_nt: TGCAGTGCTTTAATGGACAGCGTTAGGTTAGGCACTGAAGCTTTCTTT
d_call: -
j_call: TRBJ1-1
clone_size: few
v_call: TRBV20-1

cdr3_aa: CATGSNQPQHF
cdr3_nt: TGTGCCACAGGTAGCAATCAGCCCCAGCATTTT
d_call: -
j_call: TRBJ1-5
clone_size: few
v_call: TRBV6-1

cdr3_aa: CATSDTGGNNEQFF
cdr3_nt: TGTGCCACCAGTGATACCGGGGGAAACAATGAGCAGTTCTTC
d_call: -
j_call: TRBJ2-1
clone_size: few
v_call: TRBV24-1

cdr3_aa: CSARDAGRFYNEQFF
cdr3_nt: TGCAGTGCTAGAGATGCGGGGCGCTTCTACAATGAGCAGTTCTTC
d_call: -
j_call: TRBJ2-1
clone_size: once
v_call: TRBV20-1

cdr3_aa: CASSTLDRTYGYTF
cdr3_nt: TGTGCCAGCAGTACCCTTGACAGAACCTATGGCTACACCTTC
d_call: -
j_call: TRBJ1-2
clone_size: -
v_call: TRBV6-2/TRBV6-3

cdr3_aa: CSVEAPAQGNTEAFF
cdr3_nt: TGCAGCGTTGAAGCTCCCGCACAGGGGAACACTGAAGCTTTCTTT
d_call: -
j_call: TRBJ1-1
clone_size: few
v_call: TRBV29-1

cdr3_aa: CASSGHGLAGGEQFF
cdr3_nt: TGTGCCAGCAGTGGCCACGGACTAGCGGGGGGGGAGCAGTTCTTC
d_call: TRBD2
j_call: TRBJ2-1
clone_size: -
v_call: TRBV6-1

cdr3_aa: CASSPGDRAIGGYTF
cdr3_nt: TGTGCCAGCAGCCCGGGGGACAGGGCGATAGGTGGCTACACCTTC
d_call: TRBD1
j_call: TRBJ1-2
clone_size: -
v_call: TRBV3-1

cdr3_aa: CASSFPTGFSYEQYF
cdr3_nt: TGTGCCAGCAGTTTCCCGACAGGCTTTTCCTACGAGCAGTACTTC
d_call: -
j_call: TRBJ2-7
clone_size: few
v_call: TRBV28

cdr3_aa: CASSGNRQGRVYNEQFF
cdr3_nt: TGTGCCAGCAGCGGGAATCGACAGGGTCGGGTCTACAATGAGCAGTTCTTC
d_call: TRBD1
j_call: TRBJ2-1
clone_size: -
v_call: TRBV5-8